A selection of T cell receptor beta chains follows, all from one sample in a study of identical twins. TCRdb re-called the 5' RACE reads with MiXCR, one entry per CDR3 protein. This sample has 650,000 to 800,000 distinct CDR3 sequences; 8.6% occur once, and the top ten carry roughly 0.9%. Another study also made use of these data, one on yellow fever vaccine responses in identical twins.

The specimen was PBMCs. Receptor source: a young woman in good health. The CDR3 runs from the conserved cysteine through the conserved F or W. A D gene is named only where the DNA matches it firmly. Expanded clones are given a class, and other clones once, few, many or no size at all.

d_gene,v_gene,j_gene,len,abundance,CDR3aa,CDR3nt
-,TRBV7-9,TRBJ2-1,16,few,CASSLLGGGFYNEQFF,TGTGCCAGCAGCTTACTCGGCGGCGGGTTCTACAATGAGCAGTTCTTC
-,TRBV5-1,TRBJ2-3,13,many,CASSLASRDTQYF,TGCGCCAGCAGCTTGGCCTCGAGAGATACGCAGTATTTT
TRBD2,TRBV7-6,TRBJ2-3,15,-,CASSLLAANLDTQYF,TGTGCCAGCAGCCTCCTAGCGGCCAATTTAGATACGCAGTATTTT
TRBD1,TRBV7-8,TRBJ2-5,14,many,CASSLADRVETQYF,TGTGCCAGCAGCTTGGCGGACAGGGTGGAGACCCAGTACTTC
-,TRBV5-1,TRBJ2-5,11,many,CASSMQETQYF,TGCGCCAGCAGCATGCAAGAGACCCAGTACTTC
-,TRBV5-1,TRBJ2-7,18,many,CASSLAVAGTHQTYEQYF,TGCGCCAGCAGCTTGGCCGTCGCAGGGACACATCAAACCTACGAGCAGTACTTC
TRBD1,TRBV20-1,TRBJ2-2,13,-,CSALDRATGELFF,TGCAGTGCTCTAGACAGGGCCACCGGGGAGCTGTTTTTT
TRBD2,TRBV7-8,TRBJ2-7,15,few,CASTISGGGSYEQYF,TGTGCCAGCACCATTAGCGGGGGGGGATCCTACGAGCAGTACTTC
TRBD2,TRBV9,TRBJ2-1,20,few,CASSVLLAGGTVGPYNEQFF,TGTGCCAGCAGCGTATTACTAGCGGGGGGGACAGTAGGACCGTACAATGAGCAGTTCTTC
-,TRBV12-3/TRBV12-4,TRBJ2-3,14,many,CASTEGSSTDTQYF,TGTGCCAGCACTGAGGGATCGAGCACAGATACGCAGTATTTT
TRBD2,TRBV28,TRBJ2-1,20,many,CASSLFGTSGRISAYNEQFF,TGTGCCAGCAGTTTATTTGGGACTAGCGGGAGAATCTCTGCTTACAATGAGCAGTTCTTC
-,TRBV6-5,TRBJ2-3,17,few,CASSYSKGGGGADTQYF,TGTGCCAGCAGTTACTCGAAAGGGGGGGGCGGGGCAGATACGCAGTATTTT
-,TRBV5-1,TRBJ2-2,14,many,CASSLQPGAGELFF,TGCGCCAGCAGCTTGCAACCGGGGGCCGGGGAGCTGTTTTTT
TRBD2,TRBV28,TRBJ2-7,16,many,CASSSVLGLAKSEQYF,TGTGCCAGCAGTTCGGTTTTGGGACTAGCGAAAAGCGAGCAGTACTTC
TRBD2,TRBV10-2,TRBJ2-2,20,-,CASRVRSLGLAGSLTGELFF,TGCGCCAGCAGAGTGAGGAGTTTGGGACTAGCGGGATCCCTCACCGGGGAGCTGTTTTTT
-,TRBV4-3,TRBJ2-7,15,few,CAEGGDRTPCYEQYF,TGCGCGGAGGGGGGGGACAGGACGCCCTGCTACGAGCAGTACTTC
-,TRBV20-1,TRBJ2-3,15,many,CSATKVGSNADTQYF,TGCAGTGCCACAAAAGTCGGATCGAATGCAGATACGCAGTATTTT
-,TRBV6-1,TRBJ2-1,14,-,CASSKGVSYNEQFF,TGTGCCAGCAGTAAGGGGGTCTCCTACAATGAGCAGTTCTTC
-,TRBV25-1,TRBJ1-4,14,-,CASTTGPTNEKLFF,TGTGCCAGCACTACCGGCCCAACTAATGAAAAACTGTTTTTT
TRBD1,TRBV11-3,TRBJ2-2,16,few,CASSPRQGDSTGELFF,TGTGCCAGCAGCCCCCGACAGGGGGACTCGACCGGGGAGCTGTTTTTT
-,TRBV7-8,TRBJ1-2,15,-,CASSLALRQGYGYTF,TGTGCCAGCAGCTTAGCGCTAAGGCAGGGCTATGGCTACACCTTC
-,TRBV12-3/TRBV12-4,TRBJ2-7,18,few,CASSFVDRFGRPAYEQYF,TGTGCCAGCAGTTTCGTCGATCGTTTTGGACGACCAGCCTACGAGCAGTACTTC
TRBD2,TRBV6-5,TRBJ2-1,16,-,CASSYSSGGAWNEQFF,TGTGCCAGCAGTTACTCGAGCGGGGGGGCATGGAATGAGCAGTTCTTC
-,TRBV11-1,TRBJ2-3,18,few,CASRMHQGAGGITDTQYF,TGTGCCAGCAGAATGCACCAGGGGGCGGGAGGGATCACAGATACGCAGTATTTT
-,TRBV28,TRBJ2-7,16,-,CASWTGGTRGSYEQYF,TGTGCCAGCTGGACAGGAGGGACTAGGGGGTCCTACGAGCAGTACTTC
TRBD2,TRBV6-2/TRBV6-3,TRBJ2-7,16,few,CASSYGRLAGAEEQYF,TGTGCCAGCAGTTACGGCCGCCTAGCGGGAGCTGAAGAGCAGTACTTC
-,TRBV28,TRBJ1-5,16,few,CASSLLRQASNQPQHF,TGTGCCAGCAGTCTCCTACGACAGGCCAGCAATCAGCCCCAGCATTTT
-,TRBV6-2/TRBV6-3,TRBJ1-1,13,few,CASSVLGLPEAFF,TGTGCCAGCAGCGTATTGGGGCTTCCTGAAGCTTTCTTT
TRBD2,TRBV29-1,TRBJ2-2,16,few,CSVAKSLAANTGELFF,TGCAGCGTTGCCAAAAGTCTAGCGGCGAACACCGGGGAGCTGTTTTTT
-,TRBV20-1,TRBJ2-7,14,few,CSAREESFSYEQYF,TGCAGTGCTAGGGAGGAGTCGTTCTCCTACGAGCAGTACTTC
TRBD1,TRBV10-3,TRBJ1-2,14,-,CAIRAGTGDYGYTF,TGTGCCATCAGAGCCGGGACAGGGGACTATGGCTACACCTTC
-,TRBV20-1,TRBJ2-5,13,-,CSASKTVQETQYF,TGCAGTGCTAGTAAAACAGTCCAAGAGACCCAGTACTTC
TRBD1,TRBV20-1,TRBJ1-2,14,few,CSARGGDRAFGYTF,TGCAGTGCTAGGGGAGGGGACAGGGCATTTGGCTACACCTTC
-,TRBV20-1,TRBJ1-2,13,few,CSARVGTAYGYTF,TGCAGTGCTAGAGTAGGGACGGCCTATGGCTACACCTTC
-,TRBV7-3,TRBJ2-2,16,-,CASSLTSRGNTGELFF,TGTGCCAGCAGCTTAACGTCCAGGGGCAACACCGGGGAGCTGTTTTTT
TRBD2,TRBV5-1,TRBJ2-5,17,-,CASVERTSGGAEETQYF,TGCGCCAGTGTCGAAAGGACTAGCGGGGGGGCCGAAGAGACCCAGTACTTC
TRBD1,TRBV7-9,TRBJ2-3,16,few,CASSERTGELTDTQYF,TGTGCCAGCAGCGAGAGGACAGGGGAACTCACAGATACGCAGTATTTT
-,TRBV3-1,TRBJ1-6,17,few,CASSQDGTDSYNSPLHF,TGTGCCAGCAGCCAAGATGGGACGGACTCCTATAATTCACCCCTCCACTTT
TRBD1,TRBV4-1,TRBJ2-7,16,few,CASSQVPGQKSYEQYF,TGCGCCAGCAGCCAAGTACCGGGACAGAAAAGCTACGAGCAGTACTTC
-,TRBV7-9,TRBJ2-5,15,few,CASSLAIASEETQYF,TGTGCCAGCAGCTTAGCAATAGCGAGCGAGGAGACCCAGTACTTC
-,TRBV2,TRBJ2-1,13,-,CASSVGNYNEQFF,TGTGCCAGCAGTGTAGGTAACTACAATGAGCAGTTCTTC
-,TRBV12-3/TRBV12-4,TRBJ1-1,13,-,CASSEAGYTEAFF,TGTGCCAGCAGTGAAGCAGGCTACACTGAAGCTTTCTTT
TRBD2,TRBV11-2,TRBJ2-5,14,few,CASGRQRGAETQYF,TGTGCCAGCGGCAGACAGCGGGGGGCAGAGACCCAGTACTTC
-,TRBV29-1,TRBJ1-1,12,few,CSVQISNTEAFF,TGCAGCGTTCAAATTTCGAACACTGAAGCTTTCTTT
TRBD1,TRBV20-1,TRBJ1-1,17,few,CSARLRDRGSVWTEAFF,TGCAGTGCTAGACTCCGGGACAGGGGGTCAGTGTGGACTGAAGCTTTCTTT
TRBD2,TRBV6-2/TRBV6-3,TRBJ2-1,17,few,CASNRAGVSPSPNEQFF,TGTGCCAGCAACAGAGCGGGAGTATCCCCATCCCCCAATGAGCAGTTCTTC
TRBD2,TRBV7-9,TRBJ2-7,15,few,CALGTSGTFSYEQYF,TGTGCCTTGGGGACTAGCGGGACCTTCTCCTACGAGCAGTACTTC
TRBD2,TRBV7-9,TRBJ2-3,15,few,CAKEPSGGSTDTQYF,TGTGCCAAAGAGCCCAGCGGGGGGTCCACAGATACGCAGTATTTT
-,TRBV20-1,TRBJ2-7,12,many,CSARGTGYEQYF,TGCAGTGCTAGAGGAACAGGCTACGAGCAGTACTTC
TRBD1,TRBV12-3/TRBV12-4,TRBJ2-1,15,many,CASTDNRDRVYEQFF,TGTGCCAGCACCGATAACCGGGACAGGGTCTATGAGCAGTTCTTC
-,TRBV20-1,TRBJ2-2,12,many,CSAGAGAGELFF,TGCAGTGCTGGCGCAGGTGCCGGGGAGCTGTTTTTT